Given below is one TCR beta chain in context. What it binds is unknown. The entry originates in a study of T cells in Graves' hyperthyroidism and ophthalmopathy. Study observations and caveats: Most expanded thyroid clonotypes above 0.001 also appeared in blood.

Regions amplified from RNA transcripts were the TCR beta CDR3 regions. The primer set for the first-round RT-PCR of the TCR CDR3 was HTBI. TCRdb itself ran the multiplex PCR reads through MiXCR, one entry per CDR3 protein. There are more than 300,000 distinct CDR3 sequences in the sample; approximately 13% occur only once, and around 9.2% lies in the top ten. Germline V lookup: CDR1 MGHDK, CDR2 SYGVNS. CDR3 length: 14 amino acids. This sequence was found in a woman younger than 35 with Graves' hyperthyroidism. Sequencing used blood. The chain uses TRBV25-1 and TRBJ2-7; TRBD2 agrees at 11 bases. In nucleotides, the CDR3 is TGTGCTATCGATTTAGCGGGGGGGCCGAGGGGGCAGTACTTC. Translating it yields CAIDLAGGPRGQYF.